These 27 T cell receptor beta chains share one sample of origin, sequenced in a study of OX40 agonist ivuxolimab in advanced cancers. Generated by immunoSEQ multiplex PCR, the TCRdb table keeps only in-frame clones and is missing some. The data contain 55,000 to 80,000 clones, around 80% of them singletons. Sample: CD4+ or CD8+ T cells sorted from blood, taken in a trial of the OX40 agonist ivuxolimab. The receptors stem from an adult with an advanced solid tumor such as melanoma, head and neck, liver or kidney cancer.

This chain links TRBV4-1 with TRBJ2-3, with unresolved D. Germline CDR1 MGHRA, CDR2 YSYEKL. The CDR3 has 14 amino acids. The ends were cut back, 3 bases at V and 3 bases at J, with 10 bases in the middle. Written as DNA, the CDR3 is TGCGCCAGCAGCCACGAAGGGATTACAGATACGCAGTATTTT. Protein sequence: CASSHEGITDTQYF.

The rearrangement joins TRBV11-3 to TRBJ2-7, with 8 bases matching TRBD2. CDR3 length: 17 residues. V lost 0 bases and J lost 0; bases outside the gene matches: 7. Germline V gives CDR1 SGHNT, CDR2 YENEEA. The CDR3 sequence: CASSLDQLAASSYEQYF. In DNA form, the CDR3 reads TGTGCCAGCAGCTTAGATCAACTAGCGGCCTCCTCCTACGAGCAGTACTTC.

This clone was picked up a small number of times. The gene calls are TRBV5-1 and TRBJ2-4; 9 bases are a match to TRBD2. Germline CDR1 and CDR2: SGHRS and YFSETQ. The CDR3 runs 18 residues. J was trimmed by 5 bases and V by 2 bases; bases with no gene match: 14. In DNA form, the CDR3 reads TGCGCCAGCAGCTTAGGGCTCTTTAGCGGGAGAGGGGAAAACATTCAGTACTTC. Its protein is CASSLGLFSGRGENIQYF.

The chain joins TRBV19 to TRBJ1-5, with a tentative D call TRBD1 (5 bases). Germline CDR1 reads LNHDA; CDR2 reads SQIVND (reference sequence). Trimming cost V 1 base and J 4 bases, with 17 bases left between them. This CDR3 has 17 amino acids. CDR3 protein: CASSIVRGTPSNQPQHF. The CDR3 DNA sequence: TGTGCCAGTAGTATAGTTCGGGGCACACCATCGAATCAGCCCCAGCATTTT. The entire variable domain, with the rest obtained from reference TRBV19 and TRBJ1-5, is as follows: DGGITQSPKYLFRKEGQNVTLSCEQNLNHDAMYWYRQDPGQGLRLIYYSQIVNDFQKGDIAEGYSVSREKKESFPLTVTSAQKNPTAFYLCASSIVRGTPSNQPQHFGDGTRLSIL.

This clone was found once. V and J are TRBV14 and TRBJ2-1; D is possibly TRBD2 (6 bases). Trimming took off 5 bases at V and 8 bases at J, with 19 bases between the two ends. CDR1 is SGHDN and CDR2 is FVKESK in the germline V gene. The CDR3 loop spans 15 amino acids. CDR3 in amino acids: CASSNRLGGYDEQFF. The DNA of the CDR3 is TGTGCCAGCAGCAACCGGCTGGGGGGTTACGATGAGCAGTTCTTC. The full variable domain, its missing parts supplied by reference TRBV14 and TRBJ2-1, is EAGVTQFPSHSVIEKGQTVTLRCDPISGHDNLYWYRRVMGKEIKFLLHFVKESKQDESGMPNNRFLAERTGGTYSTLKVQPAELEDSGVYFCASSNRLGGYDEQFFGPGTRLTVL.

This rearrangement joins TRBV10-3 to TRBJ1-1; D ambiguous. The CDR3 runs 15 residues. CDR1 is ENHRY, CDR2 SYGVKD, per germline. The ends were cut back, 3 bases at V and 1 base at J, with 12 bases in the middle. The CDR3 nucleotides read TGTGCCATCAGTGACCCCGGGCAGGCGAACACTGAAGCTTTCTTT. Protein sequence: CAISDPGQANTEAFF.

The chain is built from TRBV28 and TRBJ1-2; weak D call: TRBD1 (5 bases). In germline, CDR1 is MDHEN, CDR2 SYDVKM. The CDR3 runs 15 residues. With 4 bases removed from V and 2 bases from J, the gap between germline ends came to 14 bases. CDR3 loop: CASSSPDRYNYGYTF. For the CDR3, the DNA is TGTGCCAGCAGTTCGCCAGACAGATACAACTATGGCTACACCTTC.

Only a few counts were recorded for this clone. This chain joins TRBV7-2 and TRBJ1-5; perhaps TRBD1 as D (6 bases). CDR1 SGHTA and CDR2 FQGNSA come from the germline V gene. This CDR3 region has 15 residues. The V end lost 3 bases, the J end lost 5 bases, and 14 bases lay between the germline ends. CDR3 DNA sequence: TGTGCCAGCAGCTTCGTCAGGGGCACGGATCAGCCCCAGCATTTT. Amino acid sequence: CASSFVRGTDQPQHF.

The rearrangement links TRBV7-2 to TRBJ1-2, with D possibly TRBD1 on 5 matching bases. V gave up 3 bases and J gave up 1 base, with 9 bases separating them. Per the germline V gene, CDR1 is SGHTA and CDR2 is FQGNSA. The CDR3 sequence is 14 residues long. CDR3 nucleotide sequence: TGTGCCAGCAGCTTTGCCAGGGTTAACTATGGCTACACCTTC. Amino acid sequence: CASSFARVNYGYTF.

The genes are TRBV6-1 and TRBJ2-1; D gene uncertain. Per the germline V gene, CDR1 is MNHNS and CDR2 is SASEGT. V was clipped by 8 bases and J by 6 bases, with 14 bases between them. This CDR3 spans 13 amino acids. CDR3 region: CASGSGHRNEQFF. CDR3 in DNA: TGTGCCAGCGGTTCGGGTCACCGCAATGAGCAGTTCTTC.

CDR3 sequence reads: CASRRQGSTDTQYF. For the CDR3, the DNA is TGTGCCAGCAGGAGACAGGGAAGCACAGATACGCAGTATTTT. The V call is TRBV6-6, the J call TRBJ2-3, with 7 bases that match TRBD1. The CDR3 runs 14 residues. Trimming took 6 bases from V and 0 from J; bases not matched to a gene: 3. The germline gives CDR1 MNHNY, CDR2 SVGAGI (reference sequence).

The chain recombines TRBV7-3 with TRBJ2-7; D ambiguous. Trimming stripped 0 bases from V and 3 bases from J, with 12 bases between. Germline CDR1 reads SGHTA; CDR2 reads FQGTGA. The CDR3 length is 15 residues. This CDR3 reads CASSLTSAGYYEQYF. The CDR3 DNA reads TGTGCCAGCAGCTTAACATCGGCAGGTTACTACGAGCAGTACTTC.

This clone appeared once. J is TRBJ2-7 and V is TRBV5-1; 10 bases line up with TRBD1. The V and J ends lost 5 bases and 3 bases, in that order; junction bases with no gene match: 2. The V gene's germline CDR1 is SGHRS and CDR2 YFSETQ. The CDR3 loop spans 13 amino acids. The CDR3, as DNA: TGCGCCAGCAGGGGACAGGGGCTCTACGAGCAGTACTTC. It translates to CASRGQGLYEQYF.

The chain joins TRBV18 to TRBJ2-1, with 15 bases fitting TRBD2. The V gene end was trimmed by 0 bases and the J gene end by 13 bases; junction bases not matched to a gene: 7. Per the germline V gene, CDR1 is KGHSH and CDR2 is LQKENI. The CDR3 consists of 16 residues. CDR3 DNA sequence: TGTGCCAGCTCACCACCGGGGGGACTAGCGGGAGGACTACAGTTCTTC. It specifies CASSPPGGLAGGLQFF.

This chain joins TRBV18 and TRBJ1-1; D gene uncertain. CDR1 is KGHSH, CDR2 LQKENI, per germline. This CDR3 is built from 11 residues. Trimming removed 8 bases at V and 4 bases at J, with 8 bases between. The CDR3 loop is CASATGTEAFF. The CDR3 nucleotides read TGTGCCAGCGCCACCGGCACTGAAGCTTTCTTT.

The chain joins TRBV18 to TRBJ1-1, with a weak D call TRBD1 (5 bases). Germline CDR1 reads KGHSH; CDR2 reads LQKENI. This CDR3 is 14 amino acids long. Trimming removed 6 bases from V and 2 bases from J, with 13 bases in between. The CDR3 DNA is TGTGCCAGCTCCCTTCAGACAGATAACACTGAAGCTTTCTTT. This gives the protein CASSLQTDNTEAFF. Together with reference TRBV18 and TRBJ1-1, the CDR3 gives the full variable domain: NAGVMQNPRHLVRRRGQEARLRCSPMKGHSHVYWYRQLPEEGLKFMVYLQKENIIDESGMPKERFSAEFPKEGPSILRIQQVVRGDSAAYFCASSLQTDNTEAFFGQGTRLTVV.

This clone was seen a single time. For the CDR3, the DNA is TGTGCCAGCAGCGGCGGGACGAATAATTCACCCCTCCACTTT. Translated, it gives CASSGGTNNSPLHF. The chain employs TRBV5-4 and TRBJ1-6; possible D gene TRBD1, 5 bases. Trimming cost V 4 bases and J 5 bases, with 10 bases left between them. Germline V gene sequence: CDR1 SGHNT, CDR2 YYREEE (reference sequence). The CDR3 has 14 residues.

The CDR3, as DNA: TGCGCCAGCAGCTTGGTGGTTAGCGGAACCTACAATGAGCAGTTCTTC. Its protein product is CASSLVVSGTYNEQFF. The V and J genes are TRBV5-1 and TRBJ2-1; D might be TRBD2 (6 bases). The germline V gene encodes CDR1 SGHRS and CDR2 YFSETQ. The CDR3 consists of 16 residues. Trimming removed 0 bases from V and 2 bases from J, with 12 bases in between.

A few counts support this clone. V usage is TRBV19 and J usage is TRBJ1-1, with a tentative D call TRBD1 (5 bases). Germline V gene data show CDR1 as LNHDA and CDR2 as SQIVND (reference sequence). This CDR3 comprises 16 residues. With 3 bases removed from V and 7 bases from J, the gap between germline ends came to 21 bases. CDR3 in amino acids: CASSIWDPEEKGEAFF. The CDR3 coding sequence is TGTGCCAGTAGTATTTGGGACCCGGAGGAGAAGGGTGAAGCTTTCTTT. Full variable domain (rest looked up from reference TRBV19 and TRBJ1-1): DGGITQSPKYLFRKEGQNVTLSCEQNLNHDAMYWYRQDPGQGLRLIYYSQIVNDFQKGDIAEGYSVSREKKESFPLTVTSAQKNPTAFYLCASSIWDPEEKGEAFFGQGTRLTVV.

CDR3 loop: CASGLVNEQFF. CDR3 sequence (DNA): TGTGCCAGCGGACTAGTTAATGAGCAGTTCTTC. This rearrangement joins TRBV19 to TRBJ2-1, with 7 positions matching TRBD2. Germline CDR1 and CDR2: LNHDA and SQIVND (reference sequence). CDR3 length: 11 amino acids. V shed 9 bases and J 7 bases; nucleotides not matched to a gene: 3.

The CDR3 DNA reads as TGTGCCAGCAGCTTAGCAGGGGCGGTAGCCTATGGCTACACCTTC. It yields the protein CASSLAGAVAYGYTF. The chain links TRBV7-9 to TRBJ1-2; a weak D match, TRBD1 (5 bases). V was pared by 0 bases and J by 4 bases, with 12 bases between. CDR1 SEHNR and CDR2 FQNEAQ come from the germline V gene (reference sequence). CDR3 length: 15 amino acids.

The chain carries TRBV7-8 and TRBJ1-6, with D possibly TRBD1 on 5 matching bases. The CDR3 spans 17 residues. The V end lost 5 bases, the J end lost 2 bases, and 16 bases lay between the germline ends. Germline CDR1 SGHVS, CDR2 FQNEAQ. CDR3 coding DNA: TGTGCCAGCAGCGGGGGTGATGTAGGGACCTATAATTCACCCCTCCACTTT. Its translation: CASSGGDVGTYNSPLHF.

This clone was seen only a few times. The chain couples TRBV6-1 to TRBJ2-7; D is possibly TRBD1 (6 bases). The CDR3 loop spans 14 amino acids. Trimming left V 8 bases short and J 6 bases short, with 20 bases between. Germline loops: CDR1 MNHNS, CDR2 SASEGT. The CDR3 DNA sequence: TGTGCCAGCGATCCGACAGGCCCTCGGTCCGAGCAGTACTTC. This gives the protein CASDPTGPRSEQYF.

This chain joins TRBV15 and TRBJ2-1, with TRBD2 identical over 9 bases. J was trimmed by 8 bases and V by 0 bases; bases with no gene match: 5. This CDR3 is 15 amino acids long. Germline V gene lookup returns CDR1 LNHNV and CDR2 YYDKDF (reference sequence). CDR3 region: CATSREGTSGHEQFF. DNA of the CDR3: TGTGCCACCAGCAGAGAAGGCACTAGCGGGCATGAGCAGTTCTTC.

This chain uses TRBV23-1 with TRBJ2-3, with no clear D. TRBV23-1 is an ORF, and what it does is uncertain. Trimming removed 3 bases at V and 4 bases at J, with 17 bases between. The length of the CDR3 is 16 residues. Here the CDR3 DNA reads TGCGCCAGCAGTCATCCGGTCCATTTCCGTCCAGATACGCAGTATTTT. This sequence encodes CASSHPVHFRPDTQYF.

This clone was picked up a small number of times. The rearrangement uses TRBV4-2 and TRBJ1-1; D is ambiguous. V lost 2 bases, J lost 1 base, and 11 bases lay in between. The CDR3 has 15 residues. Germline V lookup: CDR1 LGHNA, CDR2 YNFKEQ. For the CDR3, the DNA is TGTGCCAGCAGCCAACAACAAGGGAAGAACACTGAAGCTTTCTTT. Translating gives CASSQQQGKNTEAFF.

The V and J genes are TRBV19 and TRBJ1-2; 11 nucleotides align to TRBD1. The CDR3 contains 16 residues. Germline-derived CDR1 and CDR2 are LNHDA and SQIVND (reference sequence). Trimming at V came to 5 bases and at J to 3 bases, leaving 8 bases not matched to a gene. For the CDR3, the DNA is TGTGCCAGTAGTGACAATCCGGGACAGGGGGACTATGGCTACACCTTC. Encoded protein: CASSDNPGQGDYGYTF.